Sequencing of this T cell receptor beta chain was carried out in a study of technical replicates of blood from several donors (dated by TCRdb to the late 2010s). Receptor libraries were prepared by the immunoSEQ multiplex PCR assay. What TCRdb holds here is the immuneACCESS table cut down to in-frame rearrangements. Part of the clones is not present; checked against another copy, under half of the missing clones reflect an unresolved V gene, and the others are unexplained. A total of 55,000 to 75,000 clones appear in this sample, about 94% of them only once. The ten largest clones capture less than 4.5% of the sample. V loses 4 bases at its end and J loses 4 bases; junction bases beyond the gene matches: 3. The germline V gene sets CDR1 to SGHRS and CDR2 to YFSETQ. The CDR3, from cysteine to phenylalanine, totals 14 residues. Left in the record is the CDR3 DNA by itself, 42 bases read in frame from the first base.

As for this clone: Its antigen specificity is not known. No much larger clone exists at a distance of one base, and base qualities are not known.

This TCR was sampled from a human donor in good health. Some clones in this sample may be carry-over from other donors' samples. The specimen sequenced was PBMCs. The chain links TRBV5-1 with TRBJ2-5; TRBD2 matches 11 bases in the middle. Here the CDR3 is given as CASSGGTSGETQYF. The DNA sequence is TGCGCCAGCAGCGGGGGGACTAGCGGAGAGACCCAGTACTTC.